This T cell receptor (beta chain) derives from a study of blood T cell repertoires in COVID-19. The CDR3 is 14 residues long. Germline CDR1 is SGHAT and CDR2 is FQNNGV. Trimming removed 2 bases at V and 4 bases at J, with 12 bases between. Sequenced by immunoSEQ multiplex PCR; TCRdb stores in-frame clones only, minus some. The sample shows fewer than 300,000 clones, more than 75% of them seen only once. The clonotype originates from a man in his forties who had recovered from COVID-19. The chain has TRBV11-2 and TRBJ2-7, with D hard to call. Source material: peripheral blood. CDR3 loop: CASSLTSMYYEQYF. Written as DNA, the CDR3 is TGTGCCAGCAGCTTAACTTCCATGTATTACGAGCAGTACTTC.